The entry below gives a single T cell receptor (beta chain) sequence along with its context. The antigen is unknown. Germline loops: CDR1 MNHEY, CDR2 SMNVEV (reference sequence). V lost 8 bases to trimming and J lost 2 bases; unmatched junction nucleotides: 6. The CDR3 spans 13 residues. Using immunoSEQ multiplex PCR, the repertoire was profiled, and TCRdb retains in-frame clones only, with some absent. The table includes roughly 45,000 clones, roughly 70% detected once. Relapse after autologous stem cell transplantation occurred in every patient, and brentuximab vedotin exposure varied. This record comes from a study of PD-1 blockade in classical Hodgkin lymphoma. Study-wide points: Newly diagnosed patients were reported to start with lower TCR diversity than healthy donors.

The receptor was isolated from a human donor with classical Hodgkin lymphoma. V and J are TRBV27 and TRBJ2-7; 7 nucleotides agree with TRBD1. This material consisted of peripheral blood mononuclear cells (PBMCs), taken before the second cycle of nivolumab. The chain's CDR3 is CASGETGAYEQYF. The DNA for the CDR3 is TGTGCCAGCGGTGAAACAGGGGCCTACGAGCAGTACTTC.